This T cell receptor (beta chain) was sequenced during a study of cytomegalovirus exposure and HLA in healthy donors. Study background: Caucasian-associated ancestry cluster membership applied to over 80% of about 370 genotyped donors. General study results and limits: The dataset shows that most TCR sequences were rare, while some public TCRs occurred in many donors. Several of the most significant clusters appeared linked to common viral pathogens, based on a later analysis.

Each donor was nominally healthy when sampled (though unrecorded immune exposures were likely). PCR employed 60 Vbeta and 13 Jbeta primers. Only in-frame clones appear in the TCRdb table, and some are missing; sequencing was by immunoSEQ multiplex PCR. The repertoire holds a few hundred thousand clones, with 65% to 90% as singletons. Details on this clone: The antigen is not known.

The CDR3 extends over 15 amino acids. V dropped 7 bases and J dropped 2; count of bases not matched to a gene: 9. Germline-derived CDR1 and CDR2 are MNHNY and SVGAGI (reference sequence). The chain combines TRBV6-6 with TRBJ2-7; 9 bases match TRBD2. Sequenced sample: PBMCs. This TCR was recovered from a girl aged 5 to 17 in good health and CMV-seronegative. The CDR3 here is CASTQPLAGAYEQYF. The CDR3 nucleotides are TGTGCCAGCACCCAGCCCTTAGCGGGGGCCTACGAGCAGTACTTC.